This T cell receptor (beta chain) was captured in a study of T cells in Graves' hyperthyroidism and ophthalmopathy. Germline CDR1 reads KGHSH; CDR2 reads LQKENI. The CDR3 extends over 13 amino acids. Trimming took off 2 bases at V and 4 bases at J, with 8 bases between the two ends. Regions amplified from RNA transcripts were the TCR beta CDR3 regions. HTBI primers were employed in a first-round RT-PCR of the TCR CDR3. TCRdb reanalysed the multiplex PCR reads using MiXCR and keeps one entry per CDR3 protein. The table records some 600,000 distinct CDR3 sequences, approximately 14% of them present only once. This clonotype was counted a few times.

The TCR sequence derives from a woman aged 25 to 39 with Graves' hyperthyroidism that later progressed to Graves' ophthalmopathy. Sequences were obtained from blood. The chain has TRBV18 and TRBJ1-1; D remains unclear. This chain's CDR3 is CASSPGRSTEAFF. For the CDR3, the DNA is TGTGCCAGCTCACCAGGCAGAAGCACTGAAGCTTTCTTT.